Below, 20 T cell receptor beta chains from the same sample are listed, as sequenced in a study of CD8 T cells in ankylosing spondylitis. From the 5' RACE reads, TCRdb called clonotypes with MiXCR, one entry per CDR3 protein. The sample lists 250,000 to 350,000 distinct CDR3 sequences, around 18% occurring once. The material sequenced was blood, either unsorted or a sorted T cell fraction (not recorded which). Receptors were obtained from a male donor with ankylosing spondylitis or in good health (not recorded which).

This clonotype has at least ten counts. V is TRBV12-3 or TRBV12-4 and J is TRBJ2-5; unclear D gene. This CDR3 is 11 amino acids long. V gave up 9 bases and J gave up 1 base, with 6 bases separating them. The CDR3: CASGIQETQYF. The CDR3 DNA reads as TGTGCCAGTGGTATCCAAGAGACCCAGTACTTC.

Ten or more counts support this clonotype. This chain uses TRBV20-1 with TRBJ2-1, with TRBD2 matching 12 bases. Trimming at V came to 4 bases and at J to 8 bases, leaving 6 bases not matched to a gene. Germline-derived CDR1 and CDR2 are DFQATT and SNEGSKA (reference sequence). The CDR3 covers 14 residues. The CDR3 DNA is TGCAGTGCTATCGAGACTAGCGGGAGTGATGAGCAGTTCTTC. This gives the protein CSAIETSGSDEQFF.

This chain uses TRBV19 with TRBJ2-1; D perhaps matches TRBD2 (6 bases). The germline gives CDR1 LNHDA, CDR2 SQIVND (reference sequence). Trimming pared 4 bases from V and 2 bases from J, leaving 15 bases between. CDR3 length: 16 amino acids. CDR3 sequence: CASSTLAMRTYNEQFF. In DNA, the CDR3 is TGTGCCAGTAGTACACTAGCCATGAGGACCTACAATGAGCAGTTCTTC.

The rearrangement links TRBV4-1 to TRBJ2-1; the D call may be TRBD1 or TRBD2 (5 bases each). The CDR3 has 15 residues. Trimming cost V 4 bases and J 7 bases, with 17 bases left between them. Germline V gene sequence: CDR1 MGHRA, CDR2 YSYEKL. This CDR3 reads CASSPLRGLMNEQFF. In DNA, the CDR3 is TGCGCCAGCAGCCCGCTCCGGGGCTTAATGAATGAGCAGTTCTTC.

This clonotype has only a few counts. The chain couples TRBV9 to TRBJ1-5; D is uncertain. Germline V gives CDR1 SGDLS, CDR2 YYNGEE. The ends were cut back, 0 bases at V and 6 bases at J, with 13 bases in the middle. CDR3 size: 15 residues. The chain's CDR3 is CASSVGPGLGQPQHF. Here the CDR3 DNA reads TGTGCCAGCAGCGTAGGACCGGGGTTGGGTCAGCCCCAGCATTTT.

The chain links TRBV5-1 to TRBJ2-1; maybe TRBD2 (6 bases). Germline V gene lookup returns CDR1 SGHRS and CDR2 YFSETQ. The CDR3 totals 15 residues. Trimming shortened V by 4 bases and J by 4 bases, and 15 bases separated the two germline ends. CDR3 in amino acids: CASSPQGGGYNEQFF. The CDR3 DNA reads TGCGCCAGCAGCCCGCAGGGAGGTGGGTACAATGAGCAGTTCTTC.

This clonotype was counted at least ten times. J is TRBJ2-3 and V is TRBV6-1; tentative D call: TRBD2 (6 bases). The CDR3 has 16 amino acids. V was cut by 2 bases and J by 5 bases, with 17 bases left in between. The V gene's germline CDR1 is MNHNS and CDR2 SASEGT. The DNA for the CDR3 is TGTGCCAGCAGTGAACCCGGACGGATGCGGGGAGATACGCAGTATTTT. It specifies CASSEPGRMRGDTQYF.

This clonotype was seen repeatedly, ten times or more. CDR3 sequence: CAISRKEDLNEQFF. The CDR3 nucleotides read TGTGCCATCAGTCGGAAAGAAGATCTCAATGAGCAGTTCTTC. J is TRBJ2-1 and V is TRBV10-3, with no clear D. V dropped 5 bases and J dropped 6 bases, with 14 bases sitting between them. Germline V gene lookup returns CDR1 ENHRY and CDR2 SYGVKD. This CDR3 is 14 amino acids long.

This chain links TRBV20-1 with TRBJ1-1; D possibly corresponds to TRBD1 (5 bases). The CDR3 totals 15 residues. V lost 7 bases and J 0 bases, leaving 18 bases between the germline ends. Germline values: CDR1 DFQATT, CDR2 SNEGSKA (reference sequence). This CDR3 reads CSVRGPGRLNTEAFF. The CDR3 DNA is TGCAGTGTCAGAGGGCCAGGGCGGCTGAACACTGAAGCTTTCTTT.

In this sample, this clonotype turned up a few times. The V call is TRBV5-6, the J call TRBJ1-1; TRBD1 matches at 8 bases. Germline trimming cut 4 bases from V and 2 bases from J; bases unmatched to any gene: 7. CDR3 size: 15 residues. Germline CDR1 reads SGHDT; CDR2 reads YYEEEE. CDR3 protein: CASSGRQGRNTEAFF. The CDR3 DNA follows: TGTGCCAGCAGCGGTAGACAGGGGCGAAACACTGAAGCTTTCTTT.

This clonotype was seen more than once but under ten times. V usage is TRBV5-6 and J usage is TRBJ2-3; D gene uncertain. V gave up 0 bases and J gave up 3 bases, with 8 bases separating them. The CDR3 length is 14 residues. Germline assignment: CDR1 SGHDT and CDR2 YYEEEE. As DNA, the CDR3 is TGTGCCAGCAGCTTGGCCCGGCAGACAGATACGCAGTATTTT. This codes for CASSLARQTDTQYF.

This chain connects TRBV6-2 or TRBV6-3 to TRBJ2-7; 14 bases agree with TRBD2. CDR1 and CDR2 (germline): MNHEY, SVGEGT. The CDR3 runs 18 residues. J lost 9 bases, V lost 2 bases, and 15 bases had no gene match. This CDR3 is CASSYPEGRGLAGEGQYV. The DNA of the CDR3 is TGTGCCAGCAGTTACCCCGAGGGTCGGGGACTAGCGGGAGAAGGGCAGTACGTC.

This clonotype showed up just a few times. The J gene is TRBJ1-6, the V gene TRBV12-3 or TRBV12-4; D unclear. The V gene lost 2 bases and the J gene lost 5 bases, with 10 bases spanning the gap. The CDR3 totals 15 residues. The CDR3 here is CASSLQALNNSPLHF. The DNA for the CDR3 is TGTGCCAGCAGTTTACAGGCCTTAAATAATTCACCCCTCCACTTT.

The chain carries TRBV29-1 and TRBJ1-2; a possible D gene is TRBD1 (6 bases). CDR1 SQVTM and CDR2 ANQGSEA come from the germline V gene. This CDR3 comprises 15 residues. V was shortened by 3 bases and J by 4 bases, with 18 bases between the two germline ends. CDR3 nucleotide sequence: TGCAGCGTTGATGTAGAGGACAGTATTCCCTATGGCTACACCTTC. Protein product: CSVDVEDSIPYGYTF.

Details on this clonotype: A junction end diverges from the germline sequence, so it may reflect a read error. The gene calls are TRBV7-8 and TRBJ2-1; D gene unclear. The CDR3 has 18 amino acids. Germline assignment: CDR1 SGHVS and CDR2 FQNEAQ. In nucleotides, the CDR3 is TGTGTCAGCAGCACGAGACGGGTCGGGCACAGCTCCTACAATGAGCAGTTCTTC. This sequence encodes CVSSTRRVGHSSYNEQFF.

V is TRBV29-1 and J is TRBJ2-3; 11 bases match TRBD2. Trimming cost V 4 bases and J 3 bases; bases outside gene matches: 15. CDR3 length: 18 amino acids. Germline V gives CDR1 SQVTM, CDR2 ANQGSEA. CDR3 sequence: CSVGATSGDFKFTDTQYF. The DNA for the CDR3 is TGCAGCGTTGGAGCGACTAGCGGGGATTTCAAGTTTACAGATACGCAGTATTTT.

The V call is TRBV14, the J call TRBJ2-1; the match to TRBD2 covers 8 bases. The CDR3 runs to 18 residues. Germline-derived CDR1 and CDR2 are SGHDN and FVKESK. V was pared by 4 bases and J by 4 bases, with 15 bases of the junction left unmatched. The CDR3 sequence: CASSPGTSRSTSYNEQFF. Written as DNA, the CDR3 is TGTGCCAGCAGCCCCGGGACTAGTAGGTCAACTTCTTACAATGAGCAGTTCTTC.

The chain carries TRBV7-6 and TRBJ2-1; TRBD2 aligns across 8 bases. Losses at the gene ends were 1 base for V and 0 bases for J; bases not matched to a gene: 11. The germline gives CDR1 SGHVS, CDR2 FNYEAQ. The CDR3 is 19 residues long. DNA for the CDR3: TGTGCCAGCAGCTTAGTTGGGGGACTAGGCGCCAGCTCCTACAATGAGCAGTTCTTC. Protein product: CASSLVGGLGASSYNEQFF.

Many counts were recorded for this clonotype. The rearrangement uses TRBV5-1 and TRBJ2-3; 7 bases are a match to TRBD2. The J segment lost 2 bases and the V segment lost 2 bases, leaving 8 bases of the junction unmatched. Germline V gene lookup returns CDR1 SGHRS and CDR2 YFSETQ. The CDR3 covers 16 residues. CDR3 in amino acids: CASSFIPSGSTDTQYF. CDR3 nucleotides: TGCGCCAGCAGCTTTATTCCTAGCGGCTCCACAGATACGCAGTATTTT.

The genes are TRBV12-5 and TRBJ2-7, with D tentatively TRBD1 (5 bases). CDR3 size: 15 residues. The germline CDR1 and CDR2 sequences are LGHNT and FRNRAP. Between the trimmed V and J ends, which lost 2 bases and 3 bases, there was a span of 14 bases. Written as DNA, the CDR3 is TGTGCTAGTGGTTTGAAGACAGTGCTTAGCTACGAGCAGTACGTC. Its translation: CASGLKTVLSYEQYV.